These T cell receptor beta chains were read from a single sample in a study of cytomegalovirus exposure and HLA in healthy donors. Clones were sequenced by immunoSEQ multiplex PCR, and TCRdb holds only the in-frame ones, with some missing. The table has about 58,000 clones, around 90% seen once. Material for sequencing was PBMCs. The receptors were sampled from a young man in good health and CMV-seronegative. Each CDR3 is given with its conserved first and last residue. A D gene is named only where the DNA matches it firmly. Clone size is given for some rows only: seen once, a few or many times, or a class if the clone is expanded.

V,size,D,J,DNA,CDR3
TRBV5-1,.,TRBD1,TRBJ2-5,TGCGCCAGCAGCTCGACGGGACAGCAAGAGACCCAGTACTTC,CASSSTGQQETQYF
TRBV7-3,.,TRBD1,TRBJ1-1,TGTGCCAGCAGCGCCGCAGGGGGCACTGAAGCTTTCTTT,CASSAAGGTEAFF
TRBV4-1,.,.,TRBJ2-7,TGCGCCAGCAGCCAAGGACCAAACTCGGGCTACGAGCAGTACTTC,CASSQGPNSGYEQYF
TRBV6-5,.,TRBD2,TRBJ2-7,TGTGCCAGCAGTTACGTGGGGGAGGGCCGTGGCGAGCAGTACTTC,CASSYVGEGRGEQYF
TRBV29-1,.,.,TRBJ1-2,TGCAGCGTTGAGACCTCTAGCTATGGCTACACCTTC,CSVETSSYGYTF
TRBV6-1,.,TRBD2,TRBJ2-1,TGTGCCAGCGGGGCGGGCGGGAGTTACCCCGAGTCCAGGTTCTTC,CASGAGGSYPESRFF
TRBV6-1,.,TRBD2,TRBJ2-1,TGTGCCAGCAGTGCCTACGGACTAGCGGGAGAGAGTGAGCAGTTCTTC,CASSAYGLAGESEQFF
TRBV6-5,.,.,TRBJ1-1,TGTGCCAGCAGGTCCGGAGGGGCGGACACTGAAGCTTTCTTT,CASRSGGADTEAFF
TRBV19,.,TRBD1,TRBJ1-1,TGTGCCAGTAGTATCCCGACCTACAGGGGAAGTGGTGAAGCTTTCTTT,CASSIPTYRGSGEAFF
TRBV7-6,few,TRBD2,TRBJ2-7,TGTGCCAGCAGCTTAAGGGCGGGAGCGGACTACGAGCAGTACTTC,CASSLRAGADYEQYF
TRBV4-1,once,TRBD1,TRBJ1-1,TGCGCCAGCAGCCAAGAACAGACAGGGGCTGAAGCTTTCTTT,CASSQEQTGAEAFF
TRBV7-9,.,.,TRBJ1-2,TGTGCCAGCAGGACCCCGGGGGTTCGGGATGGCTACACCTTC,CASRTPGVRDGYTF
TRBV30,.,TRBD1,TRBJ2-2,TGTGCCTGGAGGGGGGGGACAGGGTACACCGGGGAGCTGTTTTTT,CAWRGGTGYTGELFF
TRBV27,.,.,TRBJ2-1,TGTGCCAGCAGGACTTCTCAAAGCGGGACAAGGATGGATGAGCAGTTCTTC,CASRTSQSGTRMDEQFF
TRBV2,.,TRBD2,TRBJ2-3,TGTGCCAGCAATCGGAGCGGGAGCGTGTCTCTCGCAGATACGCAGTATTTT,CASNRSGSVSLADTQYF
TRBV27,once,.,TRBJ2-7,TGTGCCAGCAGTTTTACGGAGTCCTACGAGCAGTACTTC,CASSFTESYEQYF
TRBV19,.,.,TRBJ2-7,TGTGCCAGTAGTATAGGGAGAAGCGCCGGCTCCTACGAGCAGTACTTC,CASSIGRSAGSYEQYF
TRBV7-8,.,TRBD1,TRBJ2-5,TGTGCCAGCACTAAGACAGGGGGCCTTGAGACCCAGTACTTC,CASTKTGGLETQYF
TRBV6-1,.,TRBD2,TRBJ2-1,TGTGCCAGCAGTGAAGGGGGGGGCTCCTACAATGAGCAGTTCTTC,CASSEGGGSYNEQFF
TRBV19,.,TRBD1,TRBJ1-2,TGTGCCAGCTCACAGGGGCGGTGGTATGGCTACACCTTC,CASSQGRWYGYTF
TRBV11-1,.,.,TRBJ2-1,TGTGCCAGCAGCTTCGGTTACAATGAGCAGTTCTTC,CASSFGYNEQFF
TRBV30,.,.,TRBJ2-7,TGTGCCTGGAGTGTAACACCCCCGACAGCTTTCTACGAGCAGTACTTC,CAWSVTPPTAFYEQYF
TRBV5-1,.,TRBD2,TRBJ2-1,TGCGCCAGCAGCTTTAGCGGGACCAGCTCCTACAATGAGCAGTTCTTC,CASSFSGTSSYNEQFF
TRBV28,.,.,TRBJ1-1,TGTGCCAGCAGTCAGCCAAGGGGAATCAAAAACACTGAAGCTTTCTTT,CASSQPRGIKNTEAFF
TRBV5-1,.,TRBD2,TRBJ2-7,TGCGCCAGCAGCCGGGACGCTAGCGGGAGCTCAGTATTCGACGAGCAGTACTTC,CASSRDASGSSVFDEQYF
TRBV29-1,.,TRBD2,TRBJ2-3,TGCAGCGTTCGGGAGGATTACACAGATACGCAGTATTTT,CSVREDYTDTQYF
TRBV12-2,.,.,TRBJ2-1,TGTGCAAGTCGCTTAAGCCCGAGCTCCTACAATGAGCAGTTCTTC,CASRLSPSSYNEQFF
TRBV2,.,TRBD2,TRBJ2-2,TGTGCCAGCAGCAGGACTAGCGCGAACACCGGGGAGCTGTTTTTT,CASSRTSANTGELFF
TRBV7-9,.,TRBD2,TRBJ2-5,TGTGCCAGCAGCCCTACTCTAGCGGGAGGGCCGGGTCTGTCAGAGACCCAGTACTTC,CASSPTLAGGPGLSETQYF
TRBV6-5,.,.,TRBJ1-1,TGTGCCAGCAGGTCCGACTACCTGAACACTGAAGCTTTCTTT,CASRSDYLNTEAFF
TRBV18,few,TRBD1,TRBJ2-7,TGTGCCAGCTCACCACGGGACAGAGGATACTACGAGCAGTACTTC,CASSPRDRGYYEQYF
TRBV5-4,.,TRBD2,TRBJ2-2,TGTGCCAGCAGCGAGGGGACTAGCTCCGGGGAGCTGTTTTTT,CASSEGTSSGELFF
TRBV9,.,TRBD1,TRBJ2-7,TGTGCCAGCAGCGTAGCCCAGGACAGGGCTGGCGAGCAGTACTTC,CASSVAQDRAGEQYF
TRBV19,.,TRBD2,TRBJ2-1,TGTGCCAGTAGTATAGATCGGCTAGCGGGGAATGAGCAGTTCTTC,CASSIDRLAGNEQFF
TRBV7-9,.,TRBD2,TRBJ2-1,TGTGCCAGCAGCCCCCTGACTAGCGGGCCATACAATGAGCAGTTCTTC,CASSPLTSGPYNEQFF
TRBV4-3,.,.,TRBJ1-5,TGCGCCAGCAGCCAAGAGAGGGCACAGCCCCAGCATTTT,CASSQERAQPQHF
TRBV19,.,TRBD2,TRBJ2-7,TGTGCCAGTAGTATACCAGGGACTAGCGGGAGGTACGAGCAGTACTTC,CASSIPGTSGRYEQYF
TRBV27,.,TRBD1,TRBJ2-3,TGTGCCAGTACCGGGACAGGGGCCGTATTGAGTACGCAGTATTTT,CASTGTGAVLSTQYF
TRBV4-3,once,TRBD1,TRBJ1-3,TGCGCCAGCAGCCAATCCAGGGGGGACACCATATATTTT,CASSQSRGDTIYF
TRBV19,.,TRBD1,TRBJ2-1,TGTGCCAGTAGTACTCCGGGACAGGGGCGCTACAATGAGCAGTTCTTC,CASSTPGQGRYNEQFF
TRBV12-5,.,.,TRBJ2-3,TGTGCTAGTGGTTTGGGAGGGAACACAGATACGCAGTATTTT,CASGLGGNTDTQYF
TRBV28,.,TRBD1,TRBJ2-3,TGTGCCAGCAGTTCTGTAGGGCAGGGGGCCGCAGATACGCAGTATTTT,CASSSVGQGAADTQYF
TRBV27,.,TRBD2,TRBJ2-3,TGTGCCAGCAGTAACGGACTAGCGGGGGGCACAGATACGCAGTATTTT,CASSNGLAGGTDTQYF
TRBV6-1,few,TRBD2,TRBJ2-2,TGTGCCAGAGATCAAGCGGGAGTAGGCACCGGGGAGCTGTTTTTT,CARDQAGVGTGELFF
TRBV4-3,few,TRBD2,TRBJ2-1,TGCGCCAGCGGGGGGGACCTAGCGGGAGGAGGGAATGAGCAGTTCTTC,CASGGDLAGGGNEQFF
TRBV30,.,TRBD1,TRBJ2-5,TGTGCCTGGCTTACAGGGGGTCTTGAGACCCAGTACTTC,CAWLTGGLETQYF
TRBV15,few,TRBD1,TRBJ2-4,TGTGCCACCAGCAGAGAGGCGGGGACAGGGAATGACATTCAGTACTTC,CATSREAGTGNDIQYF